The source of this T cell receptor beta chain is a study of CD8 T cells in Susac syndrome. Reverse transcription of roughly 0.5 to 1 ug RNA used random hexamers. A multiplex approach, immunoSEQ multiplex PCR, amplified TCR beta CDR3 across 54 Vbeta and 13 Jbeta. In TCRdb, the immunoSEQ multiplex PCR reads were re-called with MiXCR into one record per CDR3 protein. This sample has 120,000 or so distinct CDR3 sequences; 85% to 95% occur once, and the top ten carry 0.093%. CD8+ and CD4+ T cells from blood underwent TCR beta sequencing. The patients who served as multiple sclerosis controls were treatment-naive and had stable or active relapsing-remitting disease that fulfilled the revised McDonald criteria. TEMRA cells were enriched by FACS, and CD4+ and CD8+ T cells were negatively isolated. V was pared by 5 bases and J by 4 bases, with 9 bases of the junction left unmatched. The germline CDR1 and CDR2 sequences are LGHNA and YSLEER. The CDR3 has 16 residues.

The chain links TRBV4-3 to TRBJ2-1; TRBD1 matches 9 bases. The clonotype comes from a human donor with multiple sclerosis. Sequencing used CD4+ T cells from PBMCs. The CDR3 protein is CASSVEWGQGYNEQFF. The DNA for the CDR3 is TGCGCCAGCAGCGTCGAGTGGGGACAGGGTTACAATGAGCAGTTCTTC.